This T cell receptor beta chain was sequenced in a study of identifying expanded T cells in peripheral blood. Overall study results and limits: Clone count variance between approximately two-week samples rose with total template count.

No infections or other immune events were documented during collection. This CDR3 comprises 15 residues. Trimming cost V 4 bases and J 0 bases, with 10 bases left between them. CDR1 is SGHTA, CDR2 FQGNSA, per germline. Concerning this clone: Antigen unknown.

The data were produced by immunoSEQ multiplex PCR, yet TCRdb's version contains in-frame clones alone and is incomplete. The sample lists about 97,000 clones, around 88% occurring once. Sequencing input: blood. This chain joins TRBV7-2 and TRBJ1-3, with D unclear. This sequence originates from a person aged 18 to 70 in good health. Here the CDR3 reads CASSSDGYSGNTIYF. The DNA of the CDR3 is TGTGCCAGCAGCTCGGACGGATACTCTGGAAACACCATATATTTT.